The 15 T cell receptor beta chains given below trace back to one sample, sequenced in a study of shared clonotypes between healthy human individuals. Sequencing used immunoSEQ multiplex PCR; TCRdb keeps in-frame clones, though not all of them. The profile shows 2 million to 3 million clones, roughly 92% of them singletons. The sequenced sample consisted of naive CD4+ T cells sorted from blood. Stated subset: CD45RA+ positively selected. The receptors were sampled from a man between 18 and 29 years old in good health.

Worth noting for this clone: Other nucleotide sequences from this sample produce the same CDR3. V gene TRBV19 combines with J gene TRBJ2-2; TRBD1 matches 7 bases. From germline, CDR1 is LNHDA and CDR2 SQIVND (reference sequence). The junction had 4 bases not matched to a gene; V was cut back by 7 bases and J by 5 bases. This CDR3 is built from 13 residues. CDR3 region: CASNPQGTGELFF. In nucleotides, the CDR3 is TGTGCCAGTAATCCACAGGGGACCGGGGAGCTGTTTTTT.

J is TRBJ2-1 and V is TRBV28; 8 bases agree with TRBD1. V dropped 2 bases and J dropped 5; count of bases not matched to a gene: 14. Germline V gene data show CDR1 as MDHEN and CDR2 as SYDVKM. The CDR3 runs 18 residues. The CDR3 sequence: CASSLASLRGRLDNEQFF. CDR3 nucleotides: TGTGCCAGCAGTTTAGCAAGCCTCAGGGGGCGATTGGACAATGAGCAGTTCTTC. The full variable domain, in which reference TRBV28 and TRBJ2-1 provide the parts outside the CDR3, is DVKVTQSSRYLVKRTGEKVFLECVQDMDHENMFWYRQDPGLGLRLIYFSYDVKMKEKGDIPEGYSVSREKKERFSLILESASTNQTSMYLCASSLASLRGRLDNEQFFGPGTRLTVL.

This chain links TRBV28 with TRBJ2-2, with TRBD2 matching 8 bases. V dropped 2 bases and J dropped 7; count of bases not matched to a gene: 6. CDR1 and CDR2 (germline): MDHEN, SYDVKM. This CDR3 has 15 residues. Here the CDR3 reads CASSLPGGLSGELFF. The DNA of the CDR3 is TGTGCCAGCAGTTTACCGGGAGGGTTGAGCGGGGAGCTGTTTTTT.

The CDR3 region is CASSERGFTEAFF. Here the CDR3 DNA reads TGTGCCAGCAGTGAACGGGGTTTCACTGAAGCTTTCTTT. The chain employs TRBV25-1 and TRBJ1-1, with D unclear. Germline lookup yields CDR1 MGHDK and CDR2 SYGVNS. Trimming shortened V by 2 bases and J by 4 bases, and 8 bases separated the two germline ends. The CDR3 sequence is 13 residues long.

The V gene is TRBV7-2, the J gene TRBJ2-3, with 7 bases matching TRBD2. Germline lookup yields CDR1 SGHTA and CDR2 FQGNSA. The CDR3 runs to 13 residues. V trimming: 8 bases; J trimming: 2 bases; junction bases outside the gene matches: 4. The CDR3 reads CASASGNTDTQYF. The CDR3 nucleotides read TGTGCCAGCGCGAGCGGGAACACAGATACGCAGTATTTT.

V is TRBV12-5 and J is TRBJ2-4, with no clear D. This CDR3 region has 13 residues. With 6 bases removed from V and 5 bases from J, the gap between germline ends came to 11 bases. The germline V gene encodes CDR1 LGHNT and CDR2 FRNRAP. In DNA, the CDR3 is TGTGCTAGTGGGGAGAGGTTAGAAAACATTCAGTACTTC. It encodes CASGERLENIQYF.

The table lists this clone with a count of one. The rearrangement joins TRBV4-3 to TRBJ2-1; 12 bases align to TRBD2. V shed 0 bases and J 8 bases; nucleotides not matched to a gene: 11. The germline CDR1 and CDR2 sequences are LGHNA and YSLEER. The CDR3 length is 18 residues. CDR3 sequence reads: CASSQEPTSGSLGDEQFF. The CDR3 coding sequence is TGCGCCAGCAGCCAAGAACCGACTAGCGGGAGTTTGGGCGATGAGCAGTTCTTC.

The rearrangement links TRBV11-2 to TRBJ2-2, with TRBD1 as a possible D gene (6 bases). The CDR3 consists of 13 residues. Germline V lookup: CDR1 SGHAT, CDR2 FQNNGV. Trimming left V 7 bases short and J 6 bases short, with 12 bases between. The chain's CDR3 is CASNLGAAGELFF. Written as DNA, the CDR3 is TGTGCCAGCAACCTGGGGGCTGCCGGGGAGCTGTTTTTT.

V usage is TRBV27 and J usage is TRBJ2-1; 8 bases are a match to TRBD1. V lost 7 bases, J lost 0 bases, and 5 bases stayed unmatched. The CDR3 runs 15 residues. Germline V gene data show CDR1 as MNHEY and CDR2 as SMNVEV (reference sequence). CDR3 sequence: CASTLTGGSYNEQFF. CDR3 DNA: TGTGCCAGCACACTAACAGGGGGCTCCTACAATGAGCAGTTCTTC.

A remark on this clone: Other DNA sequences within the sample encode an identical CDR3. This chain links TRBV2 with TRBJ1-2, with TRBD1 matching over 8 bases. J gave up 3 bases and V 6 bases, and 6 bases lay outside the gene matches. CDR1 is SNHLY, CDR2 FYNNEI, per germline. CDR3 size: 14 residues. In DNA, the CDR3 is TGTGCCAGCAGGGGGACAGGAGGGGACTATGGCTACACCTTC. Translation gives CASRGTGGDYGYTF.

The rearrangement links TRBV23-1 to TRBJ2-1, with D perhaps TRBD1 or TRBD2 (6 bases each). TRBV23-1 is sorted into the ORF group, with uncertain function. This CDR3 region has 17 residues. With 10 bases removed from V and 6 bases from J, the gap between germline ends came to 28 bases. DNA for the CDR3: TGCGCCAACTCGACAGGCAGTGAGCGGGTTTATGCCAATGAGCAGTTCTTC. Its protein is CANSTGSERVYANEQFF.

This clone occurred a few times. This chain connects TRBV11-2 to TRBJ2-5; the match to TRBD2 covers 12 bases. The germline V gene encodes CDR1 SGHAT and CDR2 FQNNGV. This CDR3 is built from 15 residues. V trimming: 4 bases; J trimming: 5 bases; junction bases outside the gene matches: 5. CDR3 nucleotides: TGTGCCAGCAGCTCTAGCGGGGGGGCCGGGGAGACCCAGTACTTC. The encoded protein is CASSSSGGAGETQYF.

This rearrangement joins TRBV9 to TRBJ1-2, with a possible D match to TRBD1 (5 bases). Trimming stripped 7 bases from V and 4 bases from J, with 23 bases between. This CDR3 is 16 amino acids long. Germline V gives CDR1 SGDLS, CDR2 YYNGEE. The CDR3 sequence: CASGEVRQGPFYGYTF. CDR3 coding DNA: TGTGCCAGCGGCGAGGTGCGGCAGGGTCCCTTCTATGGCTACACCTTC.

The rearrangement uses TRBV5-1 and TRBJ2-3; 7 nucleotides match TRBD1. Unmatched junction bases numbered 9, after V lost 5 bases and J lost 3 bases. This CDR3 has 15 amino acids. CDR1 is SGHRS, CDR2 YFSETQ, per germline. The CDR3, as DNA: TGCGCCAGCAGACCCGACAGGGTTATAACAGATACGCAGTATTTT. Its translation: CASRPDRVITDTQYF.

The V call is TRBV28, the J call TRBJ2-7; D gene ambiguous. This CDR3 has 17 amino acids. Trimming took 6 bases from V and 2 from J, leaving 23 bases between them. Germline V gives CDR1 MDHEN, CDR2 SYDVKM. For the CDR3, the DNA is TGTGCCAGCAGCTCCCCCGATTGGGCGATGAATCCCTACGAGCAGTACTTC. This translates into CASSSPDWAMNPYEQYF.